The 7 T cell receptor beta chains below all came from one sample that was sequenced in a study of shared clonotypes between healthy human individuals. Profiling relied on immunoSEQ multiplex PCR, and the TCRdb table lists in-frame clones only, not all of them. The sample consists of millions of clones, around 95% of them appearing once. The sequencing sample was made of naive CD4+ T cells sorted from blood. Subset in this sample: CD45RA+ positively selected. These receptors originate from a man between 18 and 35 years old in good health.

The V gene is TRBV2, the J gene TRBJ1-2; maybe TRBD1 (5 bases). With 6 bases removed from V and 8 bases from J, the gap between germline ends came to 13 bases. Germline V gene lookup returns CDR1 SNHLY and CDR2 FYNNEI. The CDR3 is made up of 12 amino acids. CDR3 sequence: CASSSGTGGYTF. The DNA of the CDR3 is TGTGCCAGCAGCTCCGGGACGGGCGGCTACACCTTC.

The chain combines TRBV9 with TRBJ2-3; TRBD1 matches at 9 bases. V lost 4 bases and J lost 5; bases outside the gene matches: 8. CDR1 is SGDLS and CDR2 is YYNGEE in the germline V gene. The CDR3 runs to 15 residues. The CDR3 reads CASSTRQGGGDTQYF. As DNA, the CDR3 is TGTGCCAGCAGCACGAGACAGGGGGGCGGAGATACGCAGTATTTT.

The V call is TRBV7-3, the J call TRBJ1-2; D is unclear. Germline assignment: CDR1 SGHTA and CDR2 FQGTGA. With 5 bases removed from V and 4 bases from J, the gap between germline ends came to 20 bases. CDR3 length equals 16 residues. The CDR3 nucleotides are TGTGCCAGCAGCCGCCCTGGAGGGAATCTTAGCTATGGCTACACCTTC. The encoded protein is CASSRPGGNLSYGYTF.

This clone appeared once. The gene calls are TRBV4-3 and TRBJ2-4, with 7 bases matching TRBD1. Unmatched junction bases numbered 10, after V lost 0 bases and J lost 8 bases. The CDR3 runs to 16 residues. CDR1 LGHNA and CDR2 YSLEER come from the germline V gene. The CDR3 coding sequence is TGCGCCAGCAGCCAAGATCTCTCAGGGGGTAGGGACATTCAGTACTTC. It translates to CASSQDLSGGRDIQYF.

The chain uses TRBV6-1 and TRBJ2-5; D not resolved. V was clipped by 6 bases and J by 5 bases, with 16 bases between them. The CDR3 consists of 14 residues. Germline CDR1 reads MNHNS; CDR2 reads SASEGT. CDR3 DNA: TGTGCCAGCAGCCATTTGGCGAGCGCGGAGACCCAGTACTTC. Protein: CASSHLASAETQYF.

With regard to this clone: The same CDR3 can be traced to other DNA sequences in this sample. The chain recombines TRBV7-2 with TRBJ1-1; D unresolved. The CDR3 consists of 13 residues. Trimming pared 5 bases from V and 1 base from J, leaving 8 bases between. Germline-derived CDR1 and CDR2 are SGHTA and FQGNSA. The chain's CDR3 is CASSLSRNTEAFF. DNA of the CDR3: TGTGCCAGCAGCCTAAGTAGGAACACTGAAGCTTTCTTT.

The rearrangement links TRBV27 to TRBJ2-7, with D maybe TRBD1 (6 bases). The V gene's germline CDR1 is MNHEY and CDR2 SMNVEV (reference sequence). The CDR3 covers 13 residues. With 5 bases removed from V and 3 bases from J, the gap between germline ends came to 11 bases. The DNA for the CDR3 is TGTGCCAGCAGTAGGGACACCTACTACGAGCAGTACTTC. It encodes CASSRDTYYEQYF.